This T cell receptor beta chain was obtained from a study of blood T cell repertoires in COVID-19. Study-wide context: The United States, Italy and Spain supplied acute and convalescent COVID-19 samples. In each case, the material was cDNA or gDNA derived from T cells, B-cell-depleted T cells, or PBMCs.

As processed by the authors: Amplifying reference gene primers gave estimates of nucleated cell counts. The data were produced by immunoSEQ multiplex PCR, yet TCRdb's version contains in-frame clones alone and is incomplete. That table is the source of V, J and clone size, and D and trimming were worked out from the DNA. In the table there are some 320,000 clones, approximately 88% of which are singletons. CDR3 length equals 15 residues. CDR1 is SGHRS and CDR2 is YFSETQ in the germline V gene. Trimming took 1 base from V and 0 from J, leaving 9 bases between them. The specimen sequenced was peripheral blood. The origin of this receptor is a woman between 25 and 40 years old who had recovered from COVID-19. The rearrangement links TRBV5-1 to TRBJ2-3, with D perhaps matching TRBD1 (5 bases). CDR3 protein: CASSLWTTSTDTQYF. CDR3 bases: TGCGCCAGCAGCTTGTGGACAACTAGCACAGATACGCAGTATTTT.